This T cell receptor beta chain was sequenced during a study of T cells in Graves' hyperthyroidism and ophthalmopathy. This CDR3 spans 15 amino acids. V was shortened by 8 bases and J by 1 base, with 17 bases between the two germline ends. The germline V gene encodes CDR1 SGHTA and CDR2 FQGTGA. Template material for amplifying TCR beta CDR3 regions consisted of RNA transcripts. Primed by the HTBI set, a first-round RT-PCR was run on the TCR CDR3. Each CDR3 protein is one row after TCRdb ran MiXCR on the multiplex PCR reads. The table has about half a million distinct CDR3 sequences, roughly 25% seen once. The sample holds many counts of this clonotype.

Sequenced input: blood. The J gene is TRBJ1-1, the V gene TRBV7-3; D may be TRBD1 (5 bases). The source of this sequence is a woman aged 25 to 39 with Graves' ophthalmopathy. The DNA of the CDR3 is TGTGCCAGCCCCCTTCGGGGCAATTCGAACACTGAAGCTTTCTTT. Protein: CASPLRGNSNTEAFF.